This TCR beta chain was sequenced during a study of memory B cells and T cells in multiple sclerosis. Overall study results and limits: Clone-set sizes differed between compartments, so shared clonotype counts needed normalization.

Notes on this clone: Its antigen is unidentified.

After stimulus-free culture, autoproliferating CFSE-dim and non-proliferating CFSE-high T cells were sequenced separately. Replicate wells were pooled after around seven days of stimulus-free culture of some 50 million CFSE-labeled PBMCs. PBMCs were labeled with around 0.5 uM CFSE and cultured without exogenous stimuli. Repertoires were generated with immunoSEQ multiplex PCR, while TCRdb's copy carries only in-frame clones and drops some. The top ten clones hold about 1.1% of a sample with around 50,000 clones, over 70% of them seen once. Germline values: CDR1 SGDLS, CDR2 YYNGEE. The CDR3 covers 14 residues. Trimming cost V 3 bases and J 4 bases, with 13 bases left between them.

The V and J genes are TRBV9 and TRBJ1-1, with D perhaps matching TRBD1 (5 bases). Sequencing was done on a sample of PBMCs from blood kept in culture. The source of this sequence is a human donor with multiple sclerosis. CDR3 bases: TGTGCCAGCAGCGCGACGGTGGGGGGCACTGAAGCTTTCTTT. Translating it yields CASSATVGGTEAFF.